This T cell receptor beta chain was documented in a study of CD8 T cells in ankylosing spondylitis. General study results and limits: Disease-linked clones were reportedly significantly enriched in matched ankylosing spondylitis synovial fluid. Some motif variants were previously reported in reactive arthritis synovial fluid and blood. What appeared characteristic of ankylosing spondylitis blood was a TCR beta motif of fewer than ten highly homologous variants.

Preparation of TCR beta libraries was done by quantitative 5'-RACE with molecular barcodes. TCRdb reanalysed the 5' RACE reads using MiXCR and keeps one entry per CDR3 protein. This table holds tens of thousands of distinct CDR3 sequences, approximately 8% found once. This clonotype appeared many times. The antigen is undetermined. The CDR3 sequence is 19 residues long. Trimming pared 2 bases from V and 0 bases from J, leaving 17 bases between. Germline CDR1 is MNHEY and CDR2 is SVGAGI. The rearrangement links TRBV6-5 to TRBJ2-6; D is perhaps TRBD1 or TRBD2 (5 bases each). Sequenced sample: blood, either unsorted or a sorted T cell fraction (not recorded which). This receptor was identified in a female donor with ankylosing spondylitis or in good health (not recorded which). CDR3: CASSYAGTRGPSGANVLTF. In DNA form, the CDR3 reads TGTGCCAGCAGTTACGCCGGGACCCGAGGGCCCTCTGGGGCCAACGTCCTGACTTTC.